The entry below gives a single T cell receptor (beta chain) sequence along with its context. This entry comes from a study of blood T cell repertoires in COVID-19. Turning to the study itself: From the United States, Italy and Spain came samples of acute and convalescent COVID-19.

Study members were between about 18 and 89 years old and lived in about two dozen US regions. Original processing methods: Reference gene primer amplification gave estimated nucleated cell counts. Assay: immunoSEQ multiplex PCR; the TCRdb copy retains only in-frame clones and omits some. The DNA was the basis for D and trimming; V, J and clone size are from that table. The profile shows 300,000 to 350,000 clones, 70% to 90% of them singletons. Trimming took 8 bases from V and 1 from J, leaving 12 bases between them. The CDR3 covers 14 residues. CDR1 and CDR2 from the germline V gene are SGHTA and FQGNSA.

This TCR came from a man aged 25-45 years who had recovered from COVID-19. Sequenced material: PBMCs or T cells enriched from blood (not recorded which). This chain uses TRBV7-2 with TRBJ1-5, with a weak D call TRBD1 (5 bases). The CDR3 reads CASYLGGSNQPQHF. The DNA for the CDR3 is TGTGCCAGCTATCTCGGGGGAAGCAATCAGCCCCAGCATTTT.